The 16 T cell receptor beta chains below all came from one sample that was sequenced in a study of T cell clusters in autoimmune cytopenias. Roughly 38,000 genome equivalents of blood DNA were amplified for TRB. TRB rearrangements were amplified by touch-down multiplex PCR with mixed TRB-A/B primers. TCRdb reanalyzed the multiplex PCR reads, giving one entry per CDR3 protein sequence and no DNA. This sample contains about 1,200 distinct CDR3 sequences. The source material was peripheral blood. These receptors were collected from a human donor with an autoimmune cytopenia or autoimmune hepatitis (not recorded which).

The chain's CDR3 is CASSLALSPLHF. The chain is built from TRBV5-8 and TRBJ1-6. The length of the CDR3 is 12 residues. Germline loops: CDR1 SGHTS, CDR2 YDEGEE.

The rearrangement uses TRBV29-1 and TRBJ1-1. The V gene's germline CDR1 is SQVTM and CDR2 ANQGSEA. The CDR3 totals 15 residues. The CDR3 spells CSVELSVPPRRKAFF.

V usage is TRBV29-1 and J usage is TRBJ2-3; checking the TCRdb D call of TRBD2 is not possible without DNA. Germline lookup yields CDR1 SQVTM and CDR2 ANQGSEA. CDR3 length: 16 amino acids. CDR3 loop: CSVAYSGGAGTDTQYF.

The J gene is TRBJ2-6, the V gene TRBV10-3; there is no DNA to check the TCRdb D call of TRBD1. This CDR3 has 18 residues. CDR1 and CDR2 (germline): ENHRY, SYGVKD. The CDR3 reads CAISPTGTGDSGANVLTF.

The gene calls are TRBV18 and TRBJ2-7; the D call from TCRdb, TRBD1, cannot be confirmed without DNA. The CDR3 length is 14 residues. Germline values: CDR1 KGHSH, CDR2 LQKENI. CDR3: CANSPDRAGYEQYF.

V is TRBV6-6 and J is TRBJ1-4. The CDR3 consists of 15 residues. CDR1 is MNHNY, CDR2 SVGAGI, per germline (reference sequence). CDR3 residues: CASSYSGPYNEKLFF.

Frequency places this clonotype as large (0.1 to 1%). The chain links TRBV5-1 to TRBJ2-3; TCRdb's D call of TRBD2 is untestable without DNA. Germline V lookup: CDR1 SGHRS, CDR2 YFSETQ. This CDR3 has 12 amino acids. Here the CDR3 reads CASTGGGDTQYF.

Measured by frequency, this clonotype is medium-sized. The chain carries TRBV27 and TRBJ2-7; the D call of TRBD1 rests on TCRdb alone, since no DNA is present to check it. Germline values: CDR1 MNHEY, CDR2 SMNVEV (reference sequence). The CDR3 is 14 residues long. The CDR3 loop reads CASRTGNKNYEQYF.

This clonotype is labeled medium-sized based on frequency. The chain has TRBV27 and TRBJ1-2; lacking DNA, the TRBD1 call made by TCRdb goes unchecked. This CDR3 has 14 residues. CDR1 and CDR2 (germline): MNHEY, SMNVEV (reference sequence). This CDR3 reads CASSFDRVDYGYTF.

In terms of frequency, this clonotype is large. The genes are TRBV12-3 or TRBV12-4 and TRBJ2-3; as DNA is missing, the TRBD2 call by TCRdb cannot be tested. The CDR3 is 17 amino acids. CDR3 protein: CASSSGRTSGGGDTQYF.

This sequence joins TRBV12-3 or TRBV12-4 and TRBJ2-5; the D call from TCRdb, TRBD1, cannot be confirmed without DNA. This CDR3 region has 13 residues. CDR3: CASSLQGSYEQYF.

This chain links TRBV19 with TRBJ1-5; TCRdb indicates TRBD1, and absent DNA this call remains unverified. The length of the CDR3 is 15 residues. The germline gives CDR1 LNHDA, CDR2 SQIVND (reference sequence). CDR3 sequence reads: CASSISPRPNQPQHF.

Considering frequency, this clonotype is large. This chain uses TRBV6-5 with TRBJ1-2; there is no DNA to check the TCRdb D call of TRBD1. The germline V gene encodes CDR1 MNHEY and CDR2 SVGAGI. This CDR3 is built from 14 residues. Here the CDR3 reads CASSYDSKNYGYTF.

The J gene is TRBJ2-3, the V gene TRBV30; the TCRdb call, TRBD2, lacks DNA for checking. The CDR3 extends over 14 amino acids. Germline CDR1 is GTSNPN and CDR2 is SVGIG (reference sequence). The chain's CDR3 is CAWRLAGGTDTQYF.

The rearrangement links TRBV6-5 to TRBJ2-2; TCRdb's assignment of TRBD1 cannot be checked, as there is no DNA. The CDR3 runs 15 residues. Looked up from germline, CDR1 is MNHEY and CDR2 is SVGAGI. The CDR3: CATLSGTGGIRELFF.

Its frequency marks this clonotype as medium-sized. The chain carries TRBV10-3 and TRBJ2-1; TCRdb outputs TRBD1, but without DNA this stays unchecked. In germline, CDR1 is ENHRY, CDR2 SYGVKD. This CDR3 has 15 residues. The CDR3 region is CAISESGGGFNEQFF.